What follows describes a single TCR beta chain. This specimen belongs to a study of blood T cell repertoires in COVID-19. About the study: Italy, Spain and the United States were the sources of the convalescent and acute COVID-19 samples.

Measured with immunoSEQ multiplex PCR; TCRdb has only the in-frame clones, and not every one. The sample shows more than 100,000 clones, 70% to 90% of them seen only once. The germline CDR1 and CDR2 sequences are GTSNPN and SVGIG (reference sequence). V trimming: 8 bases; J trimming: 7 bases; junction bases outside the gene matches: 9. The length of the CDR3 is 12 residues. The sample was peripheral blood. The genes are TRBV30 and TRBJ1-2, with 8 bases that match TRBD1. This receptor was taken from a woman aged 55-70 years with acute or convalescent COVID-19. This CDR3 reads CARSDRAVGYTF. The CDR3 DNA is TGTGCCCGGTCGGACAGGGCCGTTGGCTACACCTTC.